This TCR beta chain is drawn from a study of cytomegalovirus exposure and HLA in healthy donors (dated by TCRdb to between 2016 and 2019). Regarding the research as a whole: According to an earlier analysis of 587 of the donors, some 170 million T cells yielded over 90 million unique TCR beta sequences and less than 300 Gb of sequence data. An early release that covered about 640 HLA-typed donors contained 250 to 350 gigabases of sequencing data and some 87 million unique TCR sequences. Of the 350 to 400 genotyped donors, 65% to 90% fell in the genetic ancestry cluster associated with self-reported Caucasian donors. The study was designed to test whether signatures of past pathogen exposure could be identified by cataloging public T cell receptors. The study profiled the T cell repertoires of hundreds of subjects by immunosequencing and related them to cytomegalovirus serostatus. In addition to the first cohort of 666 subjects, a separate validation cohort of 100 to 150 different subjects was used. High-throughput TCR immunosequencing, statistical association of individual TCRs with disease status, and machine learning were combined to predict cytomegalovirus infection status. In a later analysis, previously published TCR beta repertoires from roughly 710 donors were re-analyzed and high-resolution HLA genotyping was added so that TCR occurrence patterns could be studied. The later analysis used no new phenotypic data to find candidate immune exposures, relying instead on TCR beta sequences and their occurrence across donors. An earlier analysis of approximately 500 of the donors applied high-throughput TCR beta sequencing to assess whether each TCR beta V gene segment acted as functional or pseudogenic. Donor age, sex, ethnicity and CMV serostatus were compiled alongside the repertoire data. In a later genetic analysis, genome-wide SNP genotypes for about 55% of the roughly 670 donors were used, and that subset was treated as a discovery cohort. All discovery cohort repertoires had been generated using a single sequencing platform. HLA typing covered class I and class II loci at four-digit resolution. The number of donors typed differed by locus, with about 629-640 for A, B, C, DRB1 and DQB1, around 560 for DQA1, 600 to 610 for DPA1, and some 440 for DPB1. Because of strong linkage in the cohort, a handful of DR-DQ haplotypes were treated as single units for association and clustering. On average, roughly 240,000 unique TCR beta nucleotide sequences were sequenced per donor among 350 to 400 genotyped donors of the cohort, with 15% to 20% of those sequences being non-productive.

Comment on this clone: Its binding antigen is unknown. Per-nucleotide qualities are absent, and no much larger clonotype sits a single base away.

The library was generated by the immunoSEQ multiplex PCR assay. For the multiplex PCR, a mixture combining 60 forward primers for TCR Vbeta segments and 13 reverse primers for TCR Jbeta segments was used. The CDR3 region of rearranged TCR beta genes was amplified from genomic DNA with a multiplex PCR assay. Amplified TCR beta libraries were sequenced as 87-base-pair reads on the Illumina HiSeq System. Per the source publication's procedure: A later analysis tallied 75 million to 95 million unique TCR beta chains across the 666 repertoires, and some 10 million of those chains were shared by two or more donors. A nearest-neighbor algorithm error-corrected the raw reads and collapsed the reads into unique sequences, merging closely related sequences to remove PCR and sequencing errors. V, D and J gene segments were assigned by aligning CDR3 sequences to IMGT reference sequences. Each retained sequence needed at least a six-nucleotide match to both a V gene segment and a J gene segment. A rearrangement counted as productive if the CDR3 had no stop codons and remained in frame with V and J, and every other rearrangement counted as non-productive. CDR3 was defined according to IMGT convention as the region running from the second conserved V-encoded cysteine to the conserved J-encoded phenylalanine. The earlier analysis of some 580 of the donors excluded any sequence lacking an unambiguous match to a single V gene segment. In an earlier analysis of a few hundred of the donors, V segments were called functional above 56.7% productive rearrangements and were called segregating when the between-donor standard deviation exceeded 5%. To diagnose cytomegalovirus status from the catalog of TCR beta chain sequences, a statistical classification framework was built. V and J gene assignment, in a later analysis, came from comparing TCR nucleotide sequences with IMGT/GENE-DB human TR gene sequences. A later analysis assigned CDR3 sequences and most-parsimonious VDJ recombination scenarios with the TCRdist pipeline. In a later analysis, each TCR beta chain was defined by its CDR3 amino acid sequence together with its V-gene family, and reads without a unique V-gene family were excluded. In a later analysis, several hundred highly shared, low-generation-probability nucleotide sequences were removed to address suspected cross-contamination and a sequencing artifact. In a later analysis, a clonal expansion index for each public chain was calculated from normalized within-repertoire ranks of inferred template counts. In a later analysis, generation probabilities were computed with a VDJ recombination model fitted to out-of-frame rearrangements, and the resulting probabilities were checked against IGoR. Hypergeometric tests were used in a later analysis to score TCR-TCR, TCR-HLA and TCR-CMV co-occurrence, with a repertoire-size bias correction applied to the TCR pairs. A later analysis estimated false discovery rates by permuting HLA or CMV assignments 20 times. In a later analysis, co-occurring TCRs were grouped using DBSCAN, with TCRdist sequence similarity added in when clustering inside HLA-allele-positive subsets. Repertoires with fewer than 30,000 or more than 120,000 public chains were left out of co-occurrence clustering, as were four to six repertoires with anomalous nucleotide sharing. Sourced from immuneACCESS, this table was stored by TCRdb with only in-frame sequences that have V and J called. A share of the clones is absent; for the studies checked, an unresolved V gene accounts for under half, and the remainder has no known explanation. The V and J calls and the clone size are those of that table, but D and trimming were determined from the DNA. The sample includes 190,000 or so clones, with around four fifths observed a single time. The ten top clones hold roughly 10% of the sample.

What the authors observed across the whole study: Specific HLA alleles were associated with 18,000 or so TCR beta sequences at a false discovery rate of 0.05 in a later analysis. In vitro tests confirmed that a few of the cytomegalovirus-associated TCR beta chains recognize cytomegalovirus antigens. The only immune exposure information available for the cohort was CMV serostatus. The study listed approximately 150 TCR beta chains as associated with cytomegalovirus. In a later genetic analysis, a missense DCLRE1C variant was associated with V-gene and J-gene trimming of TCR beta chains, and the association was replicated in an independent cohort. Because some donors lacked HLA typing at each locus, the association tests relied only on the typed subset. A later analysis found that TCR association rates varied across HLA loci, with DRB1 alleles showing the most associated TCRs and HLA-C alleles the fewest. Cytomegalovirus status was reported to be diagnosed by the classifier with high specificity and sensitivity in both the original and validation cohorts. Correlated functional status among segregating V segments might be attributable to linkage disequilibrium, but an unknown experimental factor could not be ruled out. Sequencing depth was assumed to be roughly uniform across donors in the presence/absence analyses, though that assumption may not hold. A group of highly shared sequence variants was considered likely to be a technical artifact of the sequencing pipeline. Because the 87-base-pair reads could not distinguish some IMGT-functional V segments, including TRBV6-2 and TRBV6-3, those segments were excluded. In this cohort, only TCR beta chains were sequenced, and detectable features were limited by the absence of alpha or paired-chain data. A further reported finding was that TCR beta sequences accurately predicted the HLA-A and HLA-B alleles for most subjects in the first cohort. When HLA alleles, especially DR and DQ, strongly co-occurred, attributing TCR associations to individual alleles was difficult. While some public TCRs were present in many individuals, most TCR sequences turned up only very rarely across donors. In an earlier analysis of about 550 of the donors, most TCR beta V segments were observed in productive rearrangements about 90% or about 30% of the time, broadly matching IMGT annotations. In a later analysis, most CMV-associated TCR beta chains were found to appear HLA-restricted, with HLA associations seemingly driven largely by CMV exposure. In a later analysis, HLA-associated TCR beta chains were found to be more clonally expanded and to have lower generation probabilities than equally common non-associated chains. The authors suggested that the approach could potentially be generalized to other disease states and immunological phenotypes. Compared with the roughly 670-donor mean, donors in an Asian-associated ancestry cluster had fewer N-insertions in productive TCRs, according to a later genetic analysis. The earlier analysis of nearly 600 of the donors excluded seventeen rarely observed V segments, including chromosome 9 orphons, because counts were too low. A later analysis reported that several top co-occurrence clusters appeared linked to parvovirus B19, influenza, CMV and Epstein-Barr virus.

From its cysteine to its phenylalanine, the CDR3 spans 17 amino acids. Only the CDR3 DNA is retained, 51 bases long and in frame from the first base. The germline V gene (reference sequence) gives CDR1 as SGHNT and CDR2 as YYREEE. The junction shows trimming of 0 bases on V and 6 bases on J, and the gene matches do not reach 9 bases of it. The cohort comprised several hundred healthy bone marrow donors. At the time of sampling, every cohort member was nominally healthy, though immune exposures that went unrecorded were likely present. The donor tested CMV seropositive and was one of the 289 seropositive cohort members. Every donor gave a peripheral blood sample, and the peripheral blood mononuclear cells from that sample were used for TCR beta sequencing. The Qiagen DNeasy Blood Extraction Kit was used to extract genomic DNA from the blood cell samples.

The rearranged chain carries TRBV5-4 and TRBJ1-2; 12 bases in the middle match TRBD1. This clonotype was sampled from a woman aged 50 to 60 in good health and CMV-seropositive. Sample: PBMCs. The CDR3 protein is CASSLGFGTGGFDGYTF. The DNA reads as follows: TGTGCCAGCAGCTTGGGGTTCGGGACAGGGGGCTTCGATGGCTACACCTTC.